Shown below are 17 T cell receptor beta chains from a single sample sequenced in a study of blood T cell repertoires in COVID-19. Assay: immunoSEQ multiplex PCR; the TCRdb copy retains only in-frame clones and omits some. The sample lists over 85,000 clones; 75% to 90% were seen once. The sequenced material came from peripheral blood. The receptors were sampled from a man between 60 and 70 years old with acute or convalescent COVID-19.

The V gene is TRBV5-1, the J gene TRBJ2-1, with 7 bases aligning to TRBD1. CDR1 is SGHRS and CDR2 is YFSETQ in the germline V gene. V lost 0 bases and J lost 1; bases outside the gene matches: 10. This CDR3 comprises 18 residues. In DNA, the CDR3 is TGCGCCAGCAGCTTGGGGGGTACAGGGGTTGGTTCCTACAATGAGCAGTTCTTC. This encodes CASSLGGTGVGSYNEQFF.

This sequence joins TRBV7-9 and TRBJ1-5, with D unresolved. Germline CDR1 is SEHNR and CDR2 is FQNEAQ (reference sequence). V was trimmed by 0 bases and J by 0 bases, leaving 9 bases between them. This CDR3 has 16 amino acids. CDR3 amino acids: CASSLALGDSNQPQHF. CDR3 bases: TGTGCCAGCAGCTTAGCGCTAGGCGATAGCAATCAGCCCCAGCATTTT. The full variable domain, with the rest looked up from reference TRBV7-9 and TRBJ1-5, is DTGVSQNPRHKITKRGQNVTFRCDPISEHNRLYWYRQTLGQGPEFLTYFQNEAQLEKSRLLSDRFSAERPKGSFSTLEIQRTEQGDSAMYLCASSLALGDSNQPQHFGDGTRLSIL.

This clone was observed a single time. The chain has TRBV27 and TRBJ2-3, with D possibly TRBD1 on 8 matching bases. This CDR3 is built from 16 residues. CDR1 and CDR2 from the germline V gene are MNHEY and SMNVEV (reference sequence). Trimming took off 6 bases at V and 6 bases at J, with 22 bases between the two ends. The DNA for the CDR3 is TGTGCCAGCAGCCGATACTACAGGGGGGGTAGGGATACGCAGTATTTT. Translating gives CASSRYYRGGRDTQYF.

The CDR3: CASSPLRTGHGYTF. The CDR3, as DNA: TGTGCCAGCAGCCCCCTTAGGACAGGGCATGGCTACACCTTC. This chain uses TRBV5-4 with TRBJ1-2, with 8 nucleotides matching TRBD1. J gave up 6 bases and V 4 bases, and 8 bases lay outside the gene matches. The CDR3 has 14 amino acids. Germline V gene data show CDR1 as SGHNT and CDR2 as YYREEE (reference sequence). Full variable domain (remainder filled in from reference TRBV5-4 and TRBJ1-2): ETGVTQSPTHLIKTRGQQVTLRCSSQSGHNTVSWYQQALGQGPQFIFQYYREEENGRGNFPPRFSGLQFPNYSSELNVNALELDDSALYLCASSPLRTGHGYTFGSGTRLTVV.

V gene TRBV12-5 combines with J gene TRBJ2-7, with D possibly TRBD2 on 5 matching bases. CDR1 and CDR2 from the germline V gene are LGHNT and FRNRAP. The V end was cut by 5 bases, the J end by 0 bases, with 8 bases between. The CDR3 runs 13 residues. The CDR3 here is CASGRGPSYEQYF. The DNA for the CDR3 is TGTGCTAGTGGTCGGGGTCCCTCCTACGAGCAGTACTTC.

This CDR3 is CASSYPQGRMWISPLHF. CDR3 DNA: TGTGCCAGCAGTTACCCGCAGGGCAGAATGTGGATTTCACCCCTCCACTTT. The rearrangement uses TRBV6-2 or TRBV6-3 and TRBJ1-6, with D perhaps TRBD1 (5 bases). This CDR3 region has 17 residues. The germline CDR1 and CDR2 sequences are MNHEY and SVGEGT. Deletions cut 2 bases from V and 9 bases from J, with 20 bases between.

This chain uses TRBV7-9 with TRBJ1-5; maybe TRBD1 (6 bases). Germline lookup yields CDR1 SEHNR and CDR2 FQNEAQ (reference sequence). V dropped 4 bases and J dropped 6 bases, with 25 bases sitting between them. This CDR3 region has 18 residues. The CDR3 sequence is CASSSPSRTDPLGQPQHF. The CDR3 nucleotides are TGTGCCAGCAGCTCCCCGTCTAGGACAGATCCACTAGGTCAGCCCCAGCATTTT.

V gene TRBV29-1 combines with J gene TRBJ2-5, with 10 bases identical to TRBD2. V lost 3 bases, J lost 4 bases, and 17 bases stayed unmatched. The CDR3 sequence is 18 residues long. Looked up from germline, CDR1 is SQVTM and CDR2 is ANQGSEA. For the CDR3, the DNA is TGCAGCGTTGACGCCCACCCAGCGGGAGGGTGGTTGGGAGAGACCCAGTACTTC. It specifies CSVDAHPAGGWLGETQYF.

This clone appeared a single time. This chain joins TRBV7-2 and TRBJ1-2, with no clear D. The germline CDR1 and CDR2 sequences are SGHTA and FQGNSA. Trimming left V 5 bases short and J 2 bases short, with 12 bases between. The CDR3 has 14 amino acids. For the CDR3, the DNA is TGTGCCAGCAGCCCCCGGACTATCAACTATGGCTACACCTTC. Protein sequence: CASSPRTINYGYTF.

This sequence joins TRBV5-1 and TRBJ2-3, with unresolved D. From germline, CDR1 is SGHRS and CDR2 YFSETQ. There are 17 residues in the CDR3. The V and J ends lost 4 bases and 0 bases respectively, with 18 bases between them. The chain's CDR3 is CASSQSGHTTSTDTQYF. CDR3 DNA sequence: TGCGCCAGCAGCCAGTCAGGTCACACCACAAGCACAGATACGCAGTATTTT. The full variable domain, with the rest looked up from reference TRBV5-1 and TRBJ2-3, is KAGVTQTPRYLIKTRGQQVTLSCSPISGHRSVSWYQQTPGQGLQFLFEYFSETQRNKGNFPGRFSGRQFSNSRSEMNVSTLELGDSALYLCASSQSGHTTSTDTQYFGPGTRLTVL.

This rearrangement joins TRBV4-2 to TRBJ2-3; 7 bases are shared with TRBD2. Germline-derived CDR1 and CDR2 are LGHNA and YNFKEQ. With V trimmed by 4 bases and J by 1 base, 11 bases remained unmatched. This CDR3 is 17 amino acids long. DNA for the CDR3: TGTGCCAGCAGCCGAAATTCGGGAGGTGGGGGCACAGATACGCAGTATTTT. This sequence encodes CASSRNSGGGGTDTQYF.

The rearrangement joins TRBV11-2 to TRBJ1-1, with TRBD1 identical over 10 bases. The germline gives CDR1 SGHAT, CDR2 FQNNGV. Trimming at V came to 2 bases and at J to 4 bases, leaving 4 bases not matched to a gene. The CDR3 contains 15 residues. CDR3 region: CASSLLGTGATEAFF. CDR3 in DNA: TGTGCCAGCAGCTTATTAGGGACAGGGGCCACTGAAGCTTTCTTT.

V is TRBV5-4 and J is TRBJ2-2, with D possibly matching TRBD1 (6 bases). Trimming pared 1 base from V and 5 bases from J, leaving 12 bases between. The V gene's germline CDR1 is SGHNT and CDR2 YYREEE (reference sequence). This CDR3 is 15 amino acids long. The CDR3, as DNA: TGTGCCAGCAGCTTGAACAGGGATAAGACCGGGGAGCTGTTTTTT. Its protein is CASSLNRDKTGELFF. The full variable domain, completed using reference TRBV5-4 and TRBJ2-2, is ETGVTQSPTHLIKTRGQQVTLRCSSQSGHNTVSWYQQALGQGPQFIFQYYREEENGRGNFPPRFSGLQFPNYSSELNVNALELDDSALYLCASSLNRDKTGELFFGEGSRLTVL.

V usage is TRBV6-5 and J usage is TRBJ1-6; D might be TRBD1 (6 bases). Germline CDR1 and CDR2: MNHEY and SVGAGI. The CDR3 extends over 16 amino acids. The V end lost 0 bases, the J end lost 7 bases, and 13 bases lay between the germline ends. Written as DNA, the CDR3 is TGTGCCAGCAGTTACTCGAGGACAGTTCCAAATTCACCCCTCCACTTT. Its protein product is CASSYSRTVPNSPLHF.

As to this clone: The junction and the germline gene differ at one end; a read error may be behind it. The rearrangement links TRBV20-1 to TRBJ1-2; D is unresolved. The CDR3 has 11 amino acids. Germline V gives CDR1 DFQATT, CDR2 SNEGSKA (reference sequence). The CDR3 DNA sequence: TGCAGTGCTAGAGTAGAGCACTCGTCTCACTTT. It codes for CSARVEHSSHF.

This rearrangement joins TRBV11-2 to TRBJ2-7, with 13 bases identical to TRBD2. Looked up from germline, CDR1 is SGHAT and CDR2 is FQNNGV. This CDR3 contains 17 residues. V shed 5 bases, J shed 3 bases, and the junction held 10 bases outside the gene matches. The CDR3 region is CASSHNGLAGVFYEQYF. The CDR3 DNA is TGTGCCAGCAGCCACAACGGACTAGCGGGAGTCTTCTACGAGCAGTACTTC.

The sample holds a few counts of this clone. J is TRBJ1-1 and V is TRBV12-1; TRBD1 reflects the table's D call only, with no check against the DNA. TRBV12-1 represents a pseudogene. The CDR3 has 16 amino acids. CDR3 sequence reads: CASSSTYRVRDTEAFF. The CDR3 nucleotides are TGTGCCAGCAGCTCGACTTACAGGGTTCGGGACACTGAAGCTTTCTTT.